This entry describes one T cell receptor (beta chain). The table came from immunoSEQ multiplex PCR; TCRdb's copy has only in-frame clones and leaves some out. The sample contains roughly 280,000 clones, 85% to 90% of which appear only once. This entry is derived from a study of blood T cell repertoires in COVID-19. Overall study context: Both acute and convalescent COVID-19 samples were obtained from the United States, Italy and Spain. T cells, B-cell-depleted T cells, or PBMCs supplied cDNA or gDNA.

The TCR sequence derives from a man younger than 30 with active or convalescent COVID-19. The sequenced sample was peripheral blood.

CDR3: CASSLDPGQASSPLHF. The CDR3 DNA reads as TGTGCCAGCAGCTTAGATCCGGGACAGGCTAGTTCACCCCTCCACTTT. The chain combines TRBV11-3 with TRBJ1-6; 8 bases agree with TRBD1. V was pared by 0 bases and J by 9 bases, with 7 bases of the junction left unmatched. CDR1 and CDR2 from the germline V gene are SGHNT and YENEEA. This CDR3 region has 16 residues.